Below are 10 T cell receptor beta chains sequenced from a single sample in a study of blood T cell repertoires in COVID-19. Generated by immunoSEQ multiplex PCR, the TCRdb table keeps only in-frame clones and is missing some. Of 99,000 or so clones listed, 70% to 90% are singletons. Sequenced: peripheral blood. The receptors stem from a man aged 50 to 59 with COVID-19, enrolled during active disease.

This sequence joins TRBV7-9 and TRBJ2-7; 10 bases fit TRBD1. Per germline, CDR1 SEHNR and CDR2 FQNEAQ (reference sequence). CDR3 size: 14 residues. Germline trimming cut 4 bases from V and 4 bases from J; bases unmatched to any gene: 4. CDR3 loop: CASSSGQGLYEQYF. DNA for the CDR3: TGTGCCAGCAGCTCGGGACAGGGGCTATACGAGCAGTACTTC.

On this clone itself: Given a much more abundant clone one base away, this may be a read error. The genes are TRBV6-2 or TRBV6-3 and TRBJ1-2; perhaps TRBD1 as D (6 bases). CDR3 length equals 12 residues. Trimming pared 4 bases from V and 4 bases from J, leaving 7 bases between. Looked up from germline, CDR1 is MNHEY and CDR2 is SVGEGT. CDR3 amino acids: CASSSQGYGYTF. The CDR3 DNA sequence: TGTGCCAGCAGTTCACAGGGCTATGGCTACACCTTC.

This clone was recorded only once. The chain carries TRBV15 and TRBJ1-2; TRBD1 matches at 8 bases. Germline CDR1 reads LNHNV; CDR2 reads YYDKDF (reference sequence). The CDR3 consists of 16 residues. V was clipped by 0 bases and J by 6 bases; unmatched bases: 9. As DNA, the CDR3 is TGTGCCACCAGCAGAGATCTAGCTGACAGGGGCCATGGCTACACCTTC. Translated: CATSRDLADRGHGYTF.

V gene TRBV4-1 combines with J gene TRBJ1-2; 7 positions match TRBD1. This CDR3 is built from 16 residues. Germline V gene data show CDR1 as MGHRA and CDR2 as YSYEKL. Trimming removed 4 bases from V and 7 bases from J; junction bases left unmatched: 15. The CDR3 DNA reads TGCGCCAGCAGCCCCAACGTGGACAGGCGGCATGCTGGCTACACCTTC. Its translation is CASSPNVDRRHAGYTF.

This clone has only one observation. V gene TRBV27 combines with J gene TRBJ2-7, with 9 positions matching TRBD1. The CDR3 is made up of 16 amino acids. After removal of 6 bases from V and 0 bases from J, the junction contained 9 bases not matched to a gene. Germline V gives CDR1 MNHEY, CDR2 SMNVEV (reference sequence). Here the CDR3 reads CASSPPGQGGSYEQYF. In DNA, the CDR3 is TGTGCCAGCAGCCCTCCGGGACAGGGAGGCTCCTACGAGCAGTACTTC.

The chain employs TRBV6-6 and TRBJ2-3; D is ambiguous. From germline, CDR1 is MNHNY and CDR2 SVGAGI (reference sequence). V dropped 5 bases and J dropped 7 bases, with 13 bases sitting between them. The CDR3 is 13 residues long. The CDR3 protein is CASSTTSPNTQYF. The CDR3 nucleotides read TGTGCCAGCAGTACGACATCGCCCAATACGCAGTATTTT.

This chain links TRBV6-5 with TRBJ1-2, with D possibly being TRBD1 (5 bases). This CDR3 has 15 residues. Trimming removed 3 bases at V and 0 bases at J, with 11 bases between. In germline, CDR1 is MNHEY, CDR2 SVGAGI. CDR3 region: CASSYADNTNYGYTF. The CDR3 region has the DNA TGTGCCAGCAGTTATGCGGACAACACTAACTATGGCTACACCTTC.

The J gene is TRBJ1-5, the V gene TRBV2; 10 bases align to TRBD1. This CDR3 is built from 15 residues. Trimming took 5 bases from V and 6 from J; bases not matched to a gene: 7. Germline lookup yields CDR1 SNHLY and CDR2 FYNNEI. CDR3 sequence reads: CASSFDRGRGQPQHF. The CDR3 coding sequence is TGTGCCAGCAGTTTCGACAGGGGGCGAGGTCAGCCCCAGCATTTT.

The V gene is TRBV9, the J gene TRBJ2-7; 9 bases are a match to TRBD1. The CDR3 totals 14 residues. J lost 3 bases, V lost 4 bases, and 5 bases had no gene match. Per germline, CDR1 SGDLS and CDR2 YYNGEE. The CDR3 bases are TGTGCCAGCAGCATCGGGACAGGGATCTACGAGCAGTACTTC. Amino acid sequence: CASSIGTGIYEQYF.

The chain recombines TRBV5-1 with TRBJ2-5; 10 nucleotides align to TRBD2. CDR3 length: 16 amino acids. The ends lost 6 bases at V and 3 bases at J; junction bases unmatched: 11. Germline loops: CDR1 SGHRS, CDR2 YFSETQ. The CDR3 nucleotides read TGCGCCAGCACCCGCAACCCTCTAGCGGGGGAAGAGACCCAGTACTTC. Translating gives CASTRNPLAGEETQYF.